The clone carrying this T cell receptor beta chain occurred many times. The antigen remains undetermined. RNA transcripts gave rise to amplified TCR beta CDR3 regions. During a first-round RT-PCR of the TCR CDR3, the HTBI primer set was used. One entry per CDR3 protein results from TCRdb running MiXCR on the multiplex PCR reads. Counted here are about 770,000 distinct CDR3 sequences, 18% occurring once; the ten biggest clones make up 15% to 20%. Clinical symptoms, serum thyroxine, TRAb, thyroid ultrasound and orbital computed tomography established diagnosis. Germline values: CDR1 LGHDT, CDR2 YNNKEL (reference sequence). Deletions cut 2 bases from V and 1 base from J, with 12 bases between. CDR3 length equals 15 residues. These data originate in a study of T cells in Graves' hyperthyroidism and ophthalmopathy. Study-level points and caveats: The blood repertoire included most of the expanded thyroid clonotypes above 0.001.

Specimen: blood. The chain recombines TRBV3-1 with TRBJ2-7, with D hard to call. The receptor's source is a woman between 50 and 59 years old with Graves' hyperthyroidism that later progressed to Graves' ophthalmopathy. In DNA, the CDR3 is TGTGCCAGCAGCCAAAATGTACCCAAATCCTACGAGCAGTACTTC. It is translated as CASSQNVPKSYEQYF.